The 13 T cell receptor beta chains given below trace back to one sample, sequenced in a study of PD-L1 blockade in urothelial cancer. Time point specified: peripheral blood 6 weeks after treatment start. Assay used: immunoSEQ multiplex PCR; TCRdb lists only in-frame clones, some missing. The sample holds 25,000 to 35,000 clones, 84% seen once. Material: PBMCs, obtained around atezolizumab (anti-PD-L1) treatment. Receptors originate from a man aged 70-80 years with urothelial cancer.

This clone appeared a few times. The chain joins TRBV7-2 to TRBJ1-6; tentatively, D is TRBD1 (6 bases). Germline lookup yields CDR1 SGHTA and CDR2 FQGNSA. With 4 bases removed from V and 7 bases from J, the gap between germline ends came to 17 bases. This CDR3 contains 16 residues. CDR3 DNA sequence: TGTGCCAGCAGCTCCTCGGGCGGGGGCGGAAATTCACCCCTCCACTTT. Translated, it gives CASSSSGGGGNSPLHF.

This clone has a handful of counts. This chain joins TRBV29-1 and TRBJ2-1; no clear D. Trimming took off 7 bases at V and 1 base at J, with 8 bases between the two ends. The CDR3 sequence is 12 residues long. CDR1 and CDR2 from the germline V gene are SQVTM and ANQGSEA. CDR3 sequence reads: CSAGESYNEQFF. CDR3 in DNA: TGCAGCGCCGGTGAATCCTACAATGAGCAGTTCTTC.

This chain connects TRBV9 to TRBJ2-7; tentative D call: TRBD2 (6 bases). Germline CDR1 reads SGDLS; CDR2 reads YYNGEE. The length of the CDR3 is 15 residues. The V end lost 3 bases, the J end lost 5 bases, and 18 bases lay between the germline ends. The CDR3 DNA reads as TGTGCCAGCAGCGAACGGGGGTCTTACCTCGACGAGCAGTACTTC. Its translation: CASSERGSYLDEQYF.

The chain combines TRBV7-3 with TRBJ2-1; 7 bases are shared with TRBD1. Unmatched junction bases numbered 8, after V lost 5 bases and J lost 7 bases. Germline CDR1 reads SGHTA; CDR2 reads FQGTGA. This CDR3 region has 14 residues. The CDR3 DNA reads TGTGCCAGCAGCCTGTTGGGACAGACTAATGAGCAGTTCTTC. This encodes CASSLLGQTNEQFF.

The genes are TRBV4-1 and TRBJ2-5; weak D call: TRBD1 (6 bases). The CDR3 runs to 15 residues. The V and J ends lost 0 bases and 7 bases respectively, with 15 bases between them. In germline, CDR1 is MGHRA, CDR2 YSYEKL. The CDR3 nucleotides are TGCGCCAGCAGCCAAGACAGCAGGGGTTCGGGGACCCAGTACTTC. Amino acids: CASSQDSRGSGTQYF.

CDR3 region: CASSLRGSRGYTF. In DNA form, the CDR3 reads TGTGCCAGCAGTTTACGGGGATCTCGTGGCTACACCTTC. The chain combines TRBV28 with TRBJ1-2; no reliable D call. The CDR3 has 13 residues. V lost 2 bases and J 7 bases, leaving 11 bases between the germline ends. In germline, CDR1 is MDHEN, CDR2 SYDVKM.

V is TRBV13 and J is TRBJ2-7; D uncertain. The CDR3 is made up of 13 amino acids. Germline CDR1 reads PRHDT; CDR2 reads FYEKMQ (reference sequence). Trimming took 5 bases from V and 3 from J, leaving 11 bases between them. CDR3 region: CASSRRQVYEQYF. In DNA form, the CDR3 reads TGTGCCAGCAGCCGGCGTCAGGTCTACGAGCAGTACTTC. The complete variable domain, with remaining parts taken from reference TRBV13 and TRBJ2-7, reads AAGVIQSPRHLIKEKRETATLKCYPIPRHDTVYWYQQGPGQDPQFLISFYEKMQSDKGSIPDRFSAQQFSDYHSELNMSSLELGDSALYFCASSRRQVYEQYFGPGTRLTVT.

In DNA, the CDR3 is TGTGCCAGCAGCTCGGTTCTACCGAGTGATACGCAGTATTTT. Protein: CASSSVLPSDTQYF. The chain employs TRBV7-2 and TRBJ2-3; no definite D call. CDR1 and CDR2 from the germline V gene are SGHTA and FQGNSA. Trimming left V 4 bases short and J 6 bases short, with 14 bases between. This CDR3 spans 14 amino acids.

The chain couples TRBV7-2 to TRBJ2-5, with 8 bases aligning to TRBD2. The CDR3 length is 18 residues. Losses at the gene ends were 5 bases for V and 5 bases for J; bases not matched to a gene: 19. Germline V gene sequence: CDR1 SGHTA, CDR2 FQGNSA. The CDR3 protein is CASSPRGDSGEPRETQYF. CDR3 sequence (DNA): TGTGCCAGCAGCCCAAGGGGGGATAGCGGGGAGCCCCGGGAGACCCAGTACTTC.

This clone was recorded once. The V gene is TRBV28, the J gene TRBJ1-4, with 7 bases fitting TRBD1. The CDR3 loop spans 15 amino acids. The trim removed 6 bases at V and 5 bases at J, leaving 9 bases unmatched. CDR1 is MDHEN and CDR2 is SYDVKM in the germline V gene. In DNA form, the CDR3 reads TGTGCCAGCAGCCCGGGGGACAGCACAAATGAAAAACTGTTTTTT. This encodes CASSPGDSTNEKLFF.

V and J are TRBV5-4 and TRBJ2-1, with D maybe TRBD2 (5 bases). Germline V CDR1 and CDR2: SGHNT, YYREEE (reference sequence). V lost 1 base and J 3 bases, leaving 11 bases between the germline ends. The CDR3 has 15 residues. CDR3 in amino acids: CASSLQLGNYNEQFF. CDR3 in DNA: TGTGCCAGCAGCTTGCAACTAGGAAACTACAATGAGCAGTTCTTC.

The chain is built from TRBV15 and TRBJ1-2; D is perhaps TRBD1 (5 bases). This CDR3 is 14 amino acids long. Germline-derived CDR1 and CDR2 are LNHNV and YYDKDF (reference sequence). V shed 0 bases and J shed 7 bases, with 12 bases lying between them. The DNA for the CDR3 is TGTGCCACCAGCAGAGATGGGGGGAGATCTGGCTACACCTTC. It yields the protein CATSRDGGRSGYTF.

The chain employs TRBV19 and TRBJ2-1, with TRBD2 identical over 16 bases. CDR1 and CDR2 (germline): LNHDA, SQIVND (reference sequence). This CDR3 spans 19 amino acids. After removal of 6 bases from V and 4 bases from J, the junction contained 12 bases not matched to a gene. The CDR3 loop is CASRTGTSGGVGGYNEQFF. The DNA for the CDR3 is TGTGCCAGTAGGACTGGGACTAGCGGGGGGGTCGGAGGATACAATGAGCAGTTCTTC.